Below, 29 T cell receptor beta chains from the same sample are listed, as sequenced in a study of Ad26.COV2.S vaccination and SARS-CoV-2 variants. TCRdb's table, derived via immunoSEQ multiplex PCR, lists solely in-frame clones and lacks some. Of 300,000 to 500,000 clones detected, approximately 86% appear once; the ten largest clones hold about 3.6%. Documented treatment: approximately 18 received Ad26.COV2.S at low or high dose, single or two shots; about 5 received placebo; per-sample allocation not given. Specimens were obtained on day 63 following the first vaccine or placebo injection. The sequences come from peripheral blood, collected in a trial of Ad26.COV2.S vaccine versus placebo. Every receptor here comes from a person aged 18-60 years who received the Ad26.COV2.S COVID-19 vaccine or a placebo.

The chain recombines TRBV10-3 with TRBJ2-5; 10 nucleotides line up with TRBD1. Germline trimming cut 10 bases from V and 4 bases from J; bases unmatched to any gene: 6. The V gene's germline CDR1 is ENHRY and CDR2 SYGVKD. The length of the CDR3 is 13 residues. CDR3 protein: CATDRGLGETQYF. DNA for the CDR3: TGTGCCACCGACAGGGGGCTTGGAGAGACCCAGTACTTC.

The chain couples TRBV10-3 to TRBJ1-1; no firm D call. The length of the CDR3 is 13 residues. Trimming removed 1 base from V and 7 bases from J, with 10 bases in between. CDR1 ENHRY and CDR2 SYGVKD come from the germline V gene. The CDR3 coding sequence is TGTGCCATCAGTGAGTTGGCAGGTGATGAAGCTTTCTTT. Its translation: CAISELAGDEAFF.

The rearrangement joins TRBV7-2 to TRBJ2-3; 9 bases match TRBD2. With V trimmed by 1 base and J by 6 bases, 8 bases remained unmatched. Germline CDR1 is SGHTA and CDR2 is FQGNSA. CDR3 length equals 16 residues. The CDR3 coding sequence is TGTGCCAGCAGCTTAGGGGTAGCGGGGGTACTGGATACGCAGTATTTT. This sequence encodes CASSLGVAGVLDTQYF. The variable domain in full, with the rest retrieved from reference TRBV7-2 and TRBJ2-3, is GAGVSQSPSNKVTEKGKDVELRCDPISGHTALYWYRQSLGQGLEFLIYFQGNSAPDKSGLPSDRFSAERTGGSVSTLTIQRTQQEDSAVYLCASSLGVAGVLDTQYFGPGTRLTVL.

The V call is TRBV3-1 (or the pseudogene TRBV3-2), the J call TRBJ2-2, with 9 bases that match TRBD2. Germline trimming cut 6 bases from V and 6 bases from J; bases unmatched to any gene: 2. CDR3 length: 13 amino acids. Germline V CDR1 and CDR2: LGHDT, YNNKEL (reference sequence). The CDR3 reads CASSSGSSGELFF. CDR3 nucleotides: TGTGCCAGCAGTAGCGGGAGTTCCGGGGAGCTGTTTTTT.

The CDR3 DNA follows: TGCGCCAGCAGCCAAGGTGACCTCACCTACGAGCAGTACTTC. Protein sequence: CASSQGDLTYEQYF. This sequence joins TRBV4-1 and TRBJ2-7; D is unclear. Per germline, CDR1 MGHRA and CDR2 YSYEKL. This CDR3 has 14 amino acids. V was cut by 1 base and J by 2 bases, with 9 bases left in between.

This clone has more than one count but fewer than ten. This sequence joins TRBV4-3 and TRBJ1-4, with 8 nucleotides matching TRBD1. Per the germline V gene, CDR1 is LGHNA and CDR2 is YSLEER. V lost 0 bases to trimming and J lost 2 bases; unmatched junction nucleotides: 11. The CDR3 contains 19 residues. Here the CDR3 reads CASSQDVTGAQGTNEKLFF. DNA of the CDR3: TGCGCCAGCAGCCAAGACGTGACAGGGGCTCAGGGGACTAATGAAAAACTGTTTTTT.

J is TRBJ2-2 and V is TRBV3-1 (or the pseudogene TRBV3-2); no definite D call. V was shortened by 1 base and J by 8 bases, with 11 bases between the two germline ends. CDR1 and CDR2 from the germline V gene are LGHDT and YNNKEL (reference sequence). CDR3 size: 14 residues. The CDR3 DNA follows: TGTGCCAGCAGCCAAGTTCCAGAGTGGGGGGAGCTGTTTTTT. Translated, it gives CASSQVPEWGELFF.

This chain links TRBV5-6 with TRBJ2-7, with D perhaps TRBD1 or TRBD2 (5 bases each). Germline CDR1 and CDR2: SGHDT and YYEEEE. V was shortened by 4 bases and J by 0 bases, with 17 bases between the two germline ends. CDR3 length equals 16 residues. The CDR3 bases are TGTGCCAGCAGCGACGGGACCGAAGCGTCCTCCTACGAGCAGTACTTC. Amino acids: CASSDGTEASSYEQYF. The complete variable domain, with remaining parts taken from reference TRBV5-6 and TRBJ2-7, reads DAGVTQSPTHLIKTRGQQVTLRCSPKSGHDTVSWYQQALGQGPQFIFQYYEEEERQRGNFPDRFSGHQFPNYSSELNVNALLLGDSALYLCASSDGTEASSYEQYFGPGTRLTVT.

This chain links TRBV4-3 with TRBJ2-1, with D perhaps assigned TRBD1 or TRBD2 (5 bases each). From germline, CDR1 is LGHNA and CDR2 YSLEER. V was trimmed by 0 bases and J by 8 bases, leaving 11 bases between them. The CDR3 spans 14 residues. The CDR3 spells CASSQDPGGDEQFF. CDR3 in DNA: TGCGCCAGCAGCCAAGATCCTGGGGGAGATGAGCAGTTCTTC.

The V gene is TRBV3-1 (or the pseudogene TRBV3-2), the J gene TRBJ2-1, with 7 nucleotides matching TRBD2. CDR3 length: 13 amino acids. Germline trimming cut 5 bases from V and 3 bases from J; bases unmatched to any gene: 1. From germline, CDR1 is LGHDT and CDR2 YNNKEL (reference sequence). The CDR3 nucleotides are TGTGCCAGCAGCTGGACTAGCTACAATGAGCAGTTCTTC. This sequence encodes CASSWTSYNEQFF.

The chain recombines TRBV11-1 with TRBJ1-2, with D possibly matching TRBD1 (5 bases). There are 14 residues in the CDR3. The V and J ends lost 5 bases and 4 bases respectively, with 14 bases between them. The V gene's germline CDR1 is SGHAT and CDR2 FQDESV (reference sequence). CDR3 amino acids: CASSPRDQVYGYTF. The DNA for the CDR3 is TGTGCCAGCAGCCCCAGGGACCAGGTCTATGGCTACACCTTC.

V is TRBV10-3 and J is TRBJ1-2; weak D call: TRBD1 (6 bases). The CDR3 sequence is 16 residues long. Per the germline V gene, CDR1 is ENHRY and CDR2 is SYGVKD. V was clipped by 0 bases and J by 6 bases, with 17 bases between them. The CDR3 loop reads CAISESRDNQEDGYTF. The CDR3 nucleotides are TGTGCCATCAGTGAGTCGAGGGACAACCAAGAGGATGGCTACACCTTC.

The chain employs TRBV1 and TRBJ1-2. TRBV1 has pseudogene status. The CDR3 covers 20 residues. The CDR3 reads CTSRGGQQMRQLTYNYGYTF. CDR3 DNA: TGCACCAGCCGCGGGGGGCAGCAAATGAGGCAGCTAACATATAACTATGGCTACACCTTC.

This rearrangement joins TRBV29-1 to TRBJ2-1, with 9 bases matching TRBD1. Germline lookup yields CDR1 SQVTM and CDR2 ANQGSEA. CDR3 length: 14 residues. The V gene end was trimmed by 4 bases and the J gene end by 7 bases; junction bases not matched to a gene: 8. The CDR3 DNA sequence: TGCAGCGTTGCGGACAGGGGCACTTGGAATGAGCAGTTCTTC. Its translation: CSVADRGTWNEQFF.

The V call is TRBV4-1, the J call TRBJ1-5, with TRBD1 as a possible D gene (5 bases). V was shortened by 4 bases and J by 1 base, with 14 bases between the two germline ends. Germline V gives CDR1 MGHRA, CDR2 YSYEKL. The CDR3 extends over 16 amino acids. The CDR3 protein is CASSLVGVGSNQPQHF. CDR3 nucleotide sequence: TGCGCCAGCAGCCTCGTGGGGGTGGGAAGCAATCAGCCCCAGCATTTT.

J is TRBJ2-2 and V is TRBV10-3; TRBD2 agrees at 10 bases. V lost 0 bases, J lost 7 bases, and 5 bases stayed unmatched. The CDR3 length is 16 residues. Germline V gene sequence: CDR1 ENHRY, CDR2 SYGVKD. DNA of the CDR3: TGTGCCATCAGTGAGTCCGGACTAGCGGAGGTCGGGGAGCTGTTTTTT. Protein sequence: CAISESGLAEVGELFF.

This clone was recorded a few times. This rearrangement joins TRBV11-3 to TRBJ2-1; TRBD1 matches at 8 bases. Germline V lookup: CDR1 SGHNT, CDR2 YENEEA. This CDR3 has 16 residues. The junction had 9 bases not matched to a gene; V was cut back by 2 bases and J by 6 bases. CDR3 bases: TGTGCCAGCAGCTTATCTGTGACAGGGGCCTCCAATGAGCAGTTCTTC. This gives the protein CASSLSVTGASNEQFF.

This clone was recorded a few times. The rearrangement uses TRBV5-1 and TRBJ1-3; possible D gene TRBD1, 6 bases. CDR1 SGHRS and CDR2 YFSETQ come from the germline V gene. This CDR3 contains 17 residues. Between the trimmed V and J ends, which lost 3 bases and 1 base, there was a span of 17 bases. The CDR3 reads CASSSGGRGDSGNTIYF. CDR3 nucleotide sequence: TGCGCCAGCAGCTCCGGGGGGCGCGGAGATTCTGGAAACACCATATATTTT.

The gene calls are TRBV2 and TRBJ2-1; 11 nucleotides agree with TRBD2. Germline CDR1 reads SNHLY; CDR2 reads FYNNEI. This CDR3 spans 15 amino acids. Trimming cost V 6 bases and J 3 bases; bases outside gene matches: 4. As DNA, the CDR3 is TGTGCCAGCAGGGGACTAGCGGCTGGCTACAATGAGCAGTTCTTC. Protein sequence: CASRGLAAGYNEQFF.

On this clone itself: The junction does not match germline at one end; this may be a read error. The chain employs TRBV9 and TRBJ1-1, with TRBD1 identical over 8 bases. Germline-derived CDR1 and CDR2 are SGDLS and YYNGEE. The CDR3 has 14 amino acids. CDR3 sequence (DNA): TGTGCCAGCAGAGTAGGACAGGGATGGACTGAAGCTTTCTTT. This translates into CASRVGQGWTEAFF.

CDR3 sequence (DNA): TGTGCCAGCAGCGCGAGTTATAGAGGCACTGAAGCTTTCTTT. Protein: CASSASYRGTEAFF. V gene TRBV5-5 combines with J gene TRBJ1-1; D call uncertain. V was clipped by 4 bases and J by 4 bases, with 14 bases between them. The CDR3 runs 14 residues. Germline V gene sequence: CDR1 SGHKS, CDR2 YYEKEE (reference sequence).

Only one count was recorded for this clone. V usage is TRBV2 and J usage is TRBJ2-2; TRBD1 might be the D (5 bases). V shed 6 bases and J shed 6 bases, with 17 bases lying between them. The CDR3 is 15 amino acids. CDR1 SNHLY and CDR2 FYNNEI come from the germline V gene. This CDR3 reads CASRLQGLPPGELFF. In nucleotides, the CDR3 is TGTGCCAGCAGGTTGCAGGGCCTACCCCCCGGGGAGCTGTTTTTT.

The chain recombines TRBV2 with TRBJ1-1, with D possibly matching TRBD1 (6 bases). CDR3 length equals 13 residues. V dropped 7 bases and J dropped 1 base, with 10 bases sitting between them. Germline V lookup: CDR1 SNHLY, CDR2 FYNNEI. CDR3: CASTGQTNTEAFF. The CDR3 region has the DNA TGTGCCAGCACAGGACAGACGAACACTGAAGCTTTCTTT. Supplemented by reference TRBV2 and TRBJ1-1, the full variable domain reads EPEVTQTPSHQVTQMGQEVILRCVPISNHLYFYWYRQILGQKVEFLVSFYNNEISEKSEIFDDQFSVERPDGSNFTLKIRSTKLEDSAMYFCASTGQTNTEAFFGQGTRLTVV.

CDR3 nucleotides: TGCGCCAGCAGCCAACCAGGGGTCGACTACGAGCAGTACTTC. Residues: CASSQPGVDYEQYF. The chain employs TRBV4-1 and TRBJ2-7; a weak D match, TRBD1 (6 bases). Per the germline V gene, CDR1 is MGHRA and CDR2 is YSYEKL. V lost 2 bases and J lost 3, with 11 bases in between. The CDR3 runs to 14 residues.

The rearrangement links TRBV5-6 to TRBJ1-1; D unclear. V lost 4 bases to trimming and J lost 1 base, with 14 bases between them. The length of the CDR3 is 15 residues. Germline assignment: CDR1 SGHDT and CDR2 YYEEEE. The CDR3 sequence is CASSPRALGNTEAFF. Written as DNA, the CDR3 is TGTGCCAGCAGCCCAAGGGCGCTAGGGAACACTGAAGCTTTCTTT. Variable domain in full (rest from reference TRBV5-6 and TRBJ1-1): DAGVTQSPTHLIKTRGQQVTLRCSPKSGHDTVSWYQQALGQGPQFIFQYYEEEERQRGNFPDRFSGHQFPNYSSELNVNALLLGDSALYLCASSPRALGNTEAFFGQGTRLTVV.

The chain is built from TRBV7-2 and TRBJ2-5; TRBD2 is a possible D gene (7 bases). This CDR3 region has 16 residues. Germline CDR1 and CDR2: SGHTA and FQGNSA. Trimming took 1 base from V and 5 from J, leaving 17 bases between them. The CDR3 region has the DNA TGTGCCAGCAGCTTAGTCGGGGGGCGGGGTATGGAGACCCAGTACTTC. Amino acid sequence: CASSLVGGRGMETQYF.

The chain joins TRBV4-1 to TRBJ2-3, with 12 nucleotides matching TRBD2. Germline CDR1 reads MGHRA; CDR2 reads YSYEKL. CDR3 size: 21 residues. Trimming took 1 base from V and 3 from J; bases not matched to a gene: 17. In nucleotides, the CDR3 is TGCGCCAGCAGCCAAGCCCGTGCTAGCGGGGGGGCTGTGGTGCGGACAGATACGCAGTATTTT. It yields the protein CASSQARASGGAVVRTDTQYF.

V gene TRBV5-1 combines with J gene TRBJ2-6; TRBD1 agrees at 8 bases. This CDR3 has 18 residues. Germline lookup yields CDR1 SGHRS and CDR2 YFSETQ. With 4 bases clipped from V and 4 bases from J, the junction kept 13 bases outside the gene matches. Here the CDR3 reads CASSITGTGLWGANVLTF. Written as DNA, the CDR3 is TGCGCCAGCAGCATTACCGGGACAGGATTGTGGGGGGCCAACGTCCTGACTTTC.

J is TRBJ1-2 and V is TRBV7-9; no clear D. CDR3 length: 14 amino acids. Trimming pared 5 bases from V and 1 base from J, leaving 11 bases between. CDR1 SEHNR and CDR2 FQNEAQ come from the germline V gene (reference sequence). The CDR3 nucleotides read TGTGCCAGCAGCGATCACGCAGATAACTATGGCTACACCTTC. This sequence encodes CASSDHADNYGYTF.